The clone carrying this T cell receptor (beta chain) was counted at least ten times. The antigen is not known. Germline CDR1 reads SGHTA; CDR2 reads FQGNSA. The CDR3 has 16 residues. V shed 5 bases and J shed 0 bases, with 11 bases lying between them. The sample comes from a study of T cell repertoires in cytomegalovirus infection. Study overall: The study used recently identified HLA-C-restricted and well-studied HLA-B-restricted CMV epitopes. Indications of both CMV infection and matching HLA type were provided by public TCR beta signatures. Study results and caveats: Ex vivo, HLA-C-restricted CMV-specific TCR beta clonotypes prevailed over the rest of the response. Individuals carrying CMV plus the relevant HLA were identified by cumulative frequency of public TCR beta families.

In TCRdb, the reads were re-called with MiXCR into one record per CDR3 protein. The table includes more than 250,000 distinct CDR3 sequences, roughly 25% detected once. This chain uses TRBV7-2 with TRBJ2-6, with D possibly TRBD1 on 5 matching bases. The receptor was derived from a human donor in good health (CMV status not recorded). Some clones in this sample may be carry-over from other donors' samples. The input for sequencing was cultured PBMCs, taken from culture after CMV antigen stimulation. The CDR3, as DNA: TGTGCCAGCAGCCCAGACAGTAGCTCTGGGGCCAACGTCCTGACTTTC. Translation: CASSPDSSSGANVLTF.